The 29 T cell receptor beta chains below all came from one sample that was sequenced in a study of shared clonotypes between healthy human individuals. The naive CD8 fraction comprised CD45RO-negative cells positively selected for CCR7 and excluded terminally differentiated effector memory CD45RA+ cells. Profiling relied on immunoSEQ multiplex PCR, and the TCRdb table lists in-frame clones only, not all of them. The repertoire holds some 2,000,000 clones, with approximately 94% as singletons. The sample was naive CD8+ T cells sorted from blood. The receptors come from a man aged 18 to 35 in good health.

This sequence joins TRBV7-2 and TRBJ1-1, with a possible D match to TRBD1 (5 bases). Germline V gene lookup returns CDR1 SGHTA and CDR2 FQGNSA. The V and J ends lost 11 bases and 4 bases respectively, with 23 bases between them. This CDR3 is 15 amino acids long. CDR3 protein: CALDSPGDRSTEAFF. The CDR3 nucleotides read TGTGCCCTCGACTCGCCGGGGGATCGCTCCACTGAAGCTTTCTTT.

The V call is TRBV19, the J call TRBJ1-2; 7 bases fit TRBD1. Germline CDR1 reads LNHDA; CDR2 reads SQIVND (reference sequence). The CDR3 is made up of 17 amino acids. The ends lost 2 bases at V and 8 bases at J; junction bases unmatched: 17. CDR3 residues: CASSIPLPTGPSEGYTF. The DNA of the CDR3 is TGTGCCAGTAGTATACCCCTCCCGACAGGGCCGTCGGAAGGCTACACCTTC.

This clone was recorded once. The genes are TRBV15 and TRBJ2-3; D unclear. Deletions cut 4 bases from V and 3 bases from J, with 8 bases between. The CDR3 has 13 residues. Germline V gene data show CDR1 as LNHNV and CDR2 as YYDKDF (reference sequence). The CDR3 bases are TGTGCCACCAGCATCGATTCTACAGATACGCAGTATTTT. The encoded protein is CATSIDSTDTQYF. The whole variable domain, filled in from reference TRBV15 and TRBJ2-3, reads DAMVIQNPRYQVTQFGKPVTLSCSQTLNHNVMYWYQQKSSQAPKLLFHYYDKDFNNEADTPDNFQSRRPNTSFCFLDIRSPGLGDTAMYLCATSIDSTDTQYFGPGTRLTVL.

The chain joins TRBV4-1 to TRBJ1-3, with 8 bases aligning to TRBD1. CDR3 length: 16 residues. V shed 5 bases, J shed 4 bases, and the junction held 10 bases outside the gene matches. Germline lookup yields CDR1 MGHRA and CDR2 YSYEKL. CDR3 loop: CASSSRHRGSGNTIYF. DNA for the CDR3: TGCGCCAGCAGCTCTCGGCACAGGGGGTCAGGAAACACCATATATTTT.

The V gene is TRBV7-9, the J gene TRBJ2-1, with TRBD2 matching 7 bases. In germline, CDR1 is SEHNR, CDR2 FQNEAQ (reference sequence). The CDR3 runs to 17 residues. V shed 0 bases and J 5 bases; nucleotides not matched to a gene: 10. CDR3 amino acids: CASSLAEGEGLHNEQFF. CDR3 bases: TGTGCCAGCAGCTTAGCAGAAGGGGAGGGACTACACAATGAGCAGTTCTTC.

The chain employs TRBV10-1 and TRBJ2-1; maybe TRBD2 (6 bases). The germline gives CDR1 WNHNN, CDR2 SYGVQD (reference sequence). The CDR3 runs 18 residues. V lost 1 base and J 6 bases, leaving 22 bases between the germline ends. For the CDR3, the DNA is TGCGCCAGCAGTGAGTTGCCGTTGCACGGGAGCGAGGTCAATGAGCAGTTCTTC. Protein product: CASSELPLHGSEVNEQFF.

V and J are TRBV2 and TRBJ1-6, with D uncertain. The CDR3 length is 17 residues. V was trimmed by 3 bases and J by 0 bases, leaving 12 bases between them. Germline CDR1 and CDR2: SNHLY and FYNNEI. CDR3: CASSEGQADSYNSPLHF. CDR3 nucleotides: TGTGCCAGCAGTGAGGGTCAGGCTGACTCCTATAATTCACCCCTCCACTTT.

Concerning this clone: Different DNA sequences within this sample yield the same CDR3. The chain is built from TRBV6-5 and TRBJ1-1; no reliable D call. The CDR3 length is 15 residues. The germline CDR1 and CDR2 sequences are MNHEY and SVGAGI. V lost 0 bases and J 5 bases, leaving 13 bases between the germline ends. The CDR3 nucleotides are TGTGCCAGCAGTTACTCCGGGGAGGGAGGGACTGAAGCTTTCTTT. Protein sequence: CASSYSGEGGTEAFF.

This clone was observed a single time. V usage is TRBV9 and J usage is TRBJ2-7; D unclear. CDR3 size: 14 residues. The V end lost 4 bases, the J end lost 3 bases, and 14 bases lay between the germline ends. Per the germline V gene, CDR1 is SGDLS and CDR2 is YYNGEE. The CDR3 spells CASSPGAGYYEQYF. The CDR3 coding sequence is TGTGCCAGCAGCCCGGGTGCAGGTTACTACGAGCAGTACTTC. The whole variable domain, remainder taken from reference TRBV9 and TRBJ2-7, is DSGVTQTPKHLITATGQRVTLRCSPRSGDLSVYWYQQSLDQGLQFLIQYYNGEERAKGNILERFSAQQFPDLHSELNLSSLELGDSALYFCASSPGAGYYEQYFGPGTRLTVT.

This chain uses TRBV27 with TRBJ2-1; no reliable D call. Germline V gene sequence: CDR1 MNHEY, CDR2 SMNVEV (reference sequence). The V end was cut by 7 bases, the J end by 3 bases, with 7 bases between. The CDR3 loop spans 12 amino acids. CDR3 DNA sequence: TGTGCCAGCACAACTGGCTACAATGAGCAGTTCTTC. Encoded protein: CASTTGYNEQFF.

The V and J genes are TRBV13 and TRBJ1-2, with unresolved D. Germline lookup yields CDR1 PRHDT and CDR2 FYEKMQ (reference sequence). The CDR3 length is 13 residues. Trimming removed 6 bases at V and 1 base at J, with 9 bases between. The CDR3 protein is CASRPGSNYGYTF. The CDR3 bases are TGTGCCAGCAGACCAGGAAGTAACTATGGCTACACCTTC.

This clone was counted a few times. This sample includes further DNA sequences coding for the same CDR3. The V gene is TRBV6-6, the J gene TRBJ2-7; unclear D gene. V shed 0 bases and J shed 3 bases, with 6 bases lying between them. Germline V gene sequence: CDR1 MNHNY, CDR2 SVGAGI (reference sequence). The CDR3 totals 13 residues. CDR3 sequence reads: CASSYSAGYEQYF. In nucleotides, the CDR3 is TGTGCCAGCAGTTACTCGGCAGGCTACGAGCAGTACTTC.

This clone appeared once. V gene TRBV29-1 combines with J gene TRBJ1-2; D perhaps matches TRBD1 (6 bases). Germline CDR1 reads SQVTM; CDR2 reads ANQGSEA. The CDR3 sequence is 14 residues long. Trimming left V 2 bases short and J 3 bases short, with 13 bases between. This CDR3 is CSVETPGEDYGYTF. Written as DNA, the CDR3 is TGCAGCGTTGAAACCCCAGGGGAGGACTATGGCTACACCTTC.

This chain joins TRBV11-2 and TRBJ2-1, with a tentative D call TRBD2 (6 bases). The length of the CDR3 is 14 residues. CDR1 is SGHAT and CDR2 is FQNNGV in the germline V gene. V was clipped by 5 bases and J by 3 bases, with 11 bases between them. DNA for the CDR3: TGTGCCAGCAGCCCGCCGGGGGACTACAATGAGCAGTTCTTC. This codes for CASSPPGDYNEQFF.

This chain links TRBV5-1 with TRBJ1-1; no reliable D call. The V and J ends lost 1 base and 6 bases respectively, with 7 bases between them. This CDR3 has 12 residues. From germline, CDR1 is SGHRS and CDR2 YFSETQ. The CDR3 loop reads CASSLYGAEAFF. CDR3 DNA sequence: TGCGCCAGCAGCTTGTATGGGGCTGAAGCTTTCTTT.

The chain joins TRBV25-1 to TRBJ2-5; no definite D call. V lost 5 bases and J 2 bases, leaving 9 bases between the germline ends. This CDR3 contains 13 residues. The germline V gene encodes CDR1 MGHDK and CDR2 SYGVNS. This CDR3 reads CASSFDEQETQYF. The CDR3, as DNA: TGTGCCAGCAGTTTCGACGAACAAGAGACCCAGTACTTC.

With regard to this clone: Other DNA variants within this sample encode the same CDR3. The chain recombines TRBV6-5 with TRBJ2-7; possibly TRBD2 for D (6 bases). The length of the CDR3 is 12 residues. V lost 6 bases to trimming and J lost 4 bases, with 10 bases between them. Germline lookup yields CDR1 MNHEY and CDR2 SVGAGI. The CDR3 bases are TGTGCCAGCAGCCTCCGGGGGTACGAGCAGTACTTC. It specifies CASSLRGYEQYF.

The chain combines TRBV6-5 with TRBJ1-2, with 7 bases fitting TRBD1. The germline gives CDR1 MNHEY, CDR2 SVGAGI. The CDR3 loop spans 15 amino acids. V was clipped by 2 bases and J by 4 bases; unmatched bases: 7. CDR3 nucleotide sequence: TGTGCCAGCAGTTACGGACCTGGGACAGCCTATGGCTACACCTTC. It codes for CASSYGPGTAYGYTF.

V gene TRBV7-2 combines with J gene TRBJ1-2; 10 bases are shared with TRBD1. CDR1 and CDR2 from the germline V gene are SGHTA and FQGNSA. The CDR3 totals 14 residues. V gave up 5 bases and J gave up 4 bases; unmatched junction bases: 4. The CDR3 reads CASSGTGVGYGYTF. In DNA, the CDR3 is TGTGCCAGCAGCGGGACAGGGGTGGGCTATGGCTACACCTTC.

In its sample, this clone was seen once. The junction differs from germline at one of its ends, possibly a read error. The same CDR3 also results from other DNA sequences found in this sample. This sequence joins TRBV7-7 and TRBJ1-1; no clear D gene. Germline V lookup: CDR1 SSHAT, CDR2 FNYEAQ (reference sequence). This CDR3 is 13 amino acids long. In DNA, the CDR3 is TGTGCTAGCAGCTTAGAGCTGAACACTGAAGCTTTCTTT. Residues: CASSLELNTEAFF.

The V and J genes are TRBV7-6 and TRBJ2-7; 7 positions match TRBD1. Germline CDR1 and CDR2: SGHVS and FNYEAQ. This CDR3 is 16 amino acids long. The V segment lost 1 base and the J segment 0 bases; nucleotides outside the gene matches: 6. The DNA of the CDR3 is TGTGCCAGCAGCTTAGGAGGGGGCCGAAGCTCCTACGAGCAGTACTTC. Translated, it gives CASSLGGGRSSYEQYF.

This chain joins TRBV30 and TRBJ1-2; D uncertain. The CDR3 contains 12 residues. Germline lookup yields CDR1 GTSNPN and CDR2 SVGIG (reference sequence). V lost 6 bases and J 8 bases, leaving 16 bases between the germline ends. CDR3 in amino acids: CACDIFVGGYTF. CDR3 in DNA: TGTGCCTGTGATATTTTCGTAGGCGGCTACACCTTC.

This clone was observed a single time. The rearrangement joins TRBV5-4 to TRBJ2-2; possibly TRBD2 for D (6 bases). The CDR3 length is 13 residues. Germline lookup yields CDR1 SGHNT and CDR2 YYREEE (reference sequence). The V end was cut by 1 base, the J end by 7 bases, with 8 bases between. DNA of the CDR3: TGTGCCAGCAGCTTGTTGGGAGGCGGGGAGCTGTTTTTT. Translated: CASSLLGGGELFF.

As to this clone: At the DNA level, this CDR3 is encoded by other sequences in the same sample as well. The chain uses TRBV4-1 and TRBJ1-5; D is unclear. The CDR3 runs 13 residues. Trimming cost V 0 bases and J 7 bases, with 7 bases left between them. From germline, CDR1 is MGHRA and CDR2 YSYEKL. The CDR3 sequence: CASSQDRAQPQHF. The CDR3 bases are TGCGCCAGCAGCCAAGATCGGGCGCAGCCCCAGCATTTT.

On this clone: Other DNA sequences within the sample encode an identical CDR3. This rearrangement joins TRBV29-1 to TRBJ2-5; D is possibly TRBD2 (5 bases). CDR1 and CDR2 (germline): SQVTM, ANQGSEA. The germline V and J ends were trimmed by 3 bases and 3 bases, with 5 bases remaining between them. The CDR3 runs 11 residues. This chain's CDR3 is CSVDGEETQYF. CDR3 DNA sequence: TGCAGCGTTGACGGGGAAGAGACCCAGTACTTC.

The chain links TRBV19 to TRBJ2-5; 10 bases map to TRBD1. Trimming cost V 4 bases and J 5 bases; bases outside gene matches: 13. This CDR3 has 17 residues. CDR1 is LNHDA and CDR2 is SQIVND in the germline V gene (reference sequence). The CDR3 loop is CASSTSTGTGDGETQYF. For the CDR3, the DNA is TGTGCCAGTAGTACTTCTACCGGGACAGGGGATGGGGAGACCCAGTACTTC.

The rearrangement links TRBV9 to TRBJ1-2; weak D call: TRBD1 (5 bases). The V end was cut by 3 bases, the J end by 4 bases, with 10 bases between. Germline CDR1 is SGDLS and CDR2 is YYNGEE. The CDR3 runs to 13 residues. The CDR3, as DNA: TGTGCCAGCAGCGGCCGACAGCTCTATGGCTACACCTTC. It yields the protein CASSGRQLYGYTF.

This clone was seen once. CDR3 sequence: CASSSGTSFSYEQYF. CDR3 in DNA: TGTGCCAGTTCTTCCGGGACAAGCTTCTCCTACGAGCAGTACTTC. The chain joins TRBV19 to TRBJ2-7; a possible D gene is TRBD1 (6 bases). CDR3 length equals 15 residues. With 8 bases removed from V and 0 bases from J, the gap between germline ends came to 17 bases. Germline V gene sequence: CDR1 LNHDA, CDR2 SQIVND (reference sequence).

This chain links TRBV6-1 with TRBJ2-7; D is unresolved. Trimming shortened V by 7 bases and J by 0 bases, and 16 bases separated the two germline ends. This CDR3 is built from 15 residues. Germline V gene sequence: CDR1 MNHNS, CDR2 SASEGT. The CDR3 loop reads CASNIRASSSYEQYF. Here the CDR3 DNA reads TGTGCCAGCAATATCCGGGCCTCGAGCTCCTACGAGCAGTACTTC.